This T cell receptor (beta chain) was observed in a study of shared clonotypes between healthy human individuals. Study observations and caveats: Sampling was confined to blood; repertoires within tissues likely differ. Generally, naive subsets came out with larger estimated richness than memory subsets.

Comments on this clone: Its matching antigen is unknown.

Produced via immunoSEQ multiplex PCR; TCRdb's table is partial and in-frame only. The sample consists of about 2.3 million clones, about 92% of them appearing once. The ends were cut back, 0 bases at V and 12 bases at J, with 18 bases in the middle. Germline loops: CDR1 LGHNA, CDR2 YSLEER. This CDR3 has 15 amino acids. Sequencing was performed on naive CD4+ T cells from PBMCs. The subset is: CD45RA+ positively selected. The origin of this receptor is a man in his late teens or twenties in good health. Some clones in this sample may be carry-over from other donors' samples. V is TRBV4-3 and J is TRBJ2-1, with D tentatively TRBD1 or TRBD2 (7 bases each). The CDR3 loop reads CASSQEARGGEGQFF. CDR3 in DNA: TGCGCCAGCAGCCAAGAGGCCAGGGGGGGGGAAGGGCAGTTCTTC.